This T cell receptor beta chain appears in the sequencing data of a study of blood T cell repertoires in COVID-19. Looking at the study overall: Samples came from the United States, Italy and Spain, spanning acute and convalescent COVID-19.

This clone was counted once. At one of its ends the junction is not consistent with the germline gene, which may arise from a read error. Authors' analysis steps: Reference gene primer amplification gave estimated nucleated cell counts. The table came from immunoSEQ multiplex PCR; TCRdb's copy has only in-frame clones and leaves some out. V, J and clone size were drawn from that table, and D and trimming were deduced from the DNA. This table has 150,000 to 200,000 clones, roughly 85% appearing once. Germline loops: CDR1 MNHEY, CDR2 SVGAGI. The CDR3 length is 13 residues. The sequenced material came from peripheral blood. This sequence was found in a woman older than 75 with active or convalescent COVID-19. The chain links TRBV6-5 to TRBJ2-1; 8 bases are shared with TRBD2. Here the CDR3 reads CASSQRQRGSPVF. CDR3 sequence (DNA): TGTGCCAGCAGCCAAAGGCAGCGGGGGTCCCCGGTCTTC.